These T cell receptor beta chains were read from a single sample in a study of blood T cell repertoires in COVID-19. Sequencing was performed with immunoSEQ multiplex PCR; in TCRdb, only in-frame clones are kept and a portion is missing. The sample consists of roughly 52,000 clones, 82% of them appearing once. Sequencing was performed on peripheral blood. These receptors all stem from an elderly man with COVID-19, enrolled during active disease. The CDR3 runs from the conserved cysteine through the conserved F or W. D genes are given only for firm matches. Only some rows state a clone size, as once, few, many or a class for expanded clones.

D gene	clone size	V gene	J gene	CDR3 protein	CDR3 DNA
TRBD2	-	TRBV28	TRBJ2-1	CASSERGGDNEQFF	TGTGCCAGCAGCGAGCGGGGGGGGGACAATGAGCAGTTCTTC
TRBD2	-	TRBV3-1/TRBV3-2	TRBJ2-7	CASSPSGGRYEQYF	TGTGCCAGCAGCCCTAGCGGGGGCCGCTACGAGCAGTACTTC
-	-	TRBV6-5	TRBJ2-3	CASSWTQEGTQYF	TGTGCCAGCAGCTGGACCCAGGAGGGTACGCAGTATTTT
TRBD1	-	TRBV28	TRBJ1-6	CASSSDRGGNSPLHF	TGTGCCAGCAGTTCGGACAGGGGTGGGAATTCACCCCTCCACTTT
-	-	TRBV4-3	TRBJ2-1	CASSQLQGGENEQFF	TGCGCCAGCAGCCAATTACAGGGGGGGGAAAATGAGCAGTTCTTC
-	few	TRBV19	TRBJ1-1	CASSKGSGAAEAFF	TGTGCCAGTAGCAAAGGATCAGGGGCGGCTGAAGCTTTCTTT
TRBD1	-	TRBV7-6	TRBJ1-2	CASSLGGAGGYTF	TGTGCCAGCAGCCTAGGGGGCGCAGGTGGCTACACCTTC
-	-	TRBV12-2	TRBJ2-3	CASRGTSGRTTDTQYF	TGTGCAAGTCGCGGTACTAGCGGGAGAACCACAGATACGCAGTATTTT
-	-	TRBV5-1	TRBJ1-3	CASSSDRPAGNTIYF	TGCGCCAGCAGCTCGGACAGACCGGCTGGAAACACCATATATTTT
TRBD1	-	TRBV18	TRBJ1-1	CASSRSTGERAEAFF	TGTGCCAGCTCACGCTCGACAGGGGAAAGGGCTGAAGCTTTCTTT
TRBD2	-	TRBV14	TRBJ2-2	CASSLKRDSGTGELFF	TGTGCCAGCAGCCTAAAGCGGGATTCGGGTACAGGGGAGCTGTTTTTT
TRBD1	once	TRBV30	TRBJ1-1	CAWSANRGGGEAFF	TGTGCCTGGAGTGCGAACAGGGGAGGCGGTGAAGCTTTCTTT
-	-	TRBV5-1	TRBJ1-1	CASSFRQRTEAFF	TGCGCCAGCAGCTTCCGGCAGCGGACTGAAGCTTTCTTT
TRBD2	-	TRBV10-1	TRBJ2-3	CASSDLAGSTDTQYF	TGCGCCAGCAGTGATTTAGCGGGGAGCACAGATACGCAGTATTTT
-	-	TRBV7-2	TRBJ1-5	CASSYRADQPQHF	TGTGCCAGCAGCTACAGGGCGGATCAGCCCCAGCATTTT
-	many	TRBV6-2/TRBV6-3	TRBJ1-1	CASSWSSYTEAFF	TGTGCCAGCAGTTGGAGCAGTTACACTGAAGCTTTCTTT
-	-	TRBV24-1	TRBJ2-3	CATSDSGITDTQYF	TGTGCCACCAGTGATTCGGGAATCACAGATACGCAGTATTTT
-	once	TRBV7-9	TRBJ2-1	CASSPTSGYNEQFF	TGTGCCAGCAGTCCTACATCAGGCTACAATGAGCAGTTCTTC
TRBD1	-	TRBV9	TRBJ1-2	CASSVVDRGRNGYTF	TGTGCCAGCAGCGTAGTAGACAGGGGGCGAAATGGCTACACCTTC
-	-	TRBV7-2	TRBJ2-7	CASSLTEHDPGEQYF	TGTGCCAGCAGCTTAACAGAACACGACCCGGGGGAGCAGTACTTC
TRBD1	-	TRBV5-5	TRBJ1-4	CASSLTGAGRLFF	TGTGCCAGCAGCTTGACAGGGGCGGGTAGACTGTTTTTT
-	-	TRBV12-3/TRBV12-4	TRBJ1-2	CASSLPVRDGYTF	TGTGCCAGCAGTTTGCCCGTACGCGATGGCTACACCTTC
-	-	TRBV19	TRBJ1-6	CASTADWAYSPLHF	TGTGCCAGTACCGCCGATTGGGCATATTCACCCCTCCACTTT
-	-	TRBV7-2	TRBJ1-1	CASSLAISFDTEAFF	TGTGCCAGCAGCTTAGCAATTAGTTTCGACACTGAAGCTTTCTTT
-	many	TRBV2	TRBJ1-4	CASSGTGGRLFF	TGTGCCAGCAGTGGGACCGGGGGGAGACTGTTTTTT
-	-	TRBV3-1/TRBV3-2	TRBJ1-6	CASSQLPTGAYNSPLHF	TGTGCCAGCAGCCAGTTACCGACTGGGGCTTATAATTCACCCCTCCACTTT
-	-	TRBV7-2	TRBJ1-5	CASSLEVASGNQPQHF	TGTGCCAGCAGCTTGGAGGTGGCTAGTGGCAATCAGCCCCAGCATTTT
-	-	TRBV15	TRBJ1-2	CATSPERNYGYTF	TGTGCCACCAGTCCGGAGAGGAACTATGGCTACACCTTC
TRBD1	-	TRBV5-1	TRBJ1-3	CASSLQGARGNTIYF	TGCGCCAGCAGCTTGCAGGGGGCGCGTGGAAACACCATATATTTT
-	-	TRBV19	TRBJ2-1	CASSIPGTYNEQFF	TGTGCCAGTAGTATTCCCGGGACCTACAATGAGCAGTTCTTC
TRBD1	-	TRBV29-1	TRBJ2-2	CSVKGQAGEGTGELFF	TGCAGCGTTAAGGGACAGGCCGGAGAGGGCACCGGGGAGCTGTTTTTT
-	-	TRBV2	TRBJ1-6	CASSDKGATAGSPLHF	TGTGCCAGCAGTGATAAAGGGGCCACCGCAGGTTCACCCCTCCACTTT
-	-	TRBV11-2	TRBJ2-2	CASSLYPRTTGAGELFF	TGTGCCAGCAGCTTATACCCTCGTACTACGGGAGCCGGGGAGCTGTTTTTT
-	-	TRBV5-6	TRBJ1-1	CASTSGDRAFF	TGTGCCAGCACCTCGGGGGATAGAGCTTTCTTT
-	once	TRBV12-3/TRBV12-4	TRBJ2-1	CASSSGVEQFF	TGTGCCAGCAGTTCGGGAGTTGAGCAGTTCTTC
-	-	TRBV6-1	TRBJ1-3	CASSEGGGVTGNTIYF	TGTGCCAGCAGTGAAGGGGGGGGAGTGACCGGAAACACCATATATTTT
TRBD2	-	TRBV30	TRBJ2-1	CAWRAGGGNNEQFF	TGTGCCTGGAGGGCGGGCGGGGGGAACAATGAGCAGTTCTTC
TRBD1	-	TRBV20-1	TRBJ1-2	CSASVASEGAYGYTF	TGCAGTGCTAGTGTGGCCAGTGAGGGGGCCTATGGCTACACCTTC
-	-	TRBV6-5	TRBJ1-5	CASSYSRTAEQPQHF	TGTGCCAGCAGTTACTCGCGTACCGCCGAGCAGCCCCAGCATTTT
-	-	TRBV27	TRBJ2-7	CASSLRDSTAAPYEQYF	TGTGCCAGCAGTTTGCGCGACTCGACGGCGGCCCCCTACGAGCAGTACTTC
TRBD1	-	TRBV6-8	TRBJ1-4	CASSDNIPGQGNEKLFF	TGTGCCAGCAGTGACAACATTCCGGGACAGGGGAATGAAAAACTGTTTTTT
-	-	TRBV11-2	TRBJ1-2	CASSLGVGLGYTF	TGTGCCAGCAGCTTAGGTGTTGGGCTGGGCTACACCTTC
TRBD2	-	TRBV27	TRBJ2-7	CASNSRGVRVDEQYF	TGTGCCAGCAATAGTCGGGGGGTCCGGGTGGACGAGCAGTACTTC
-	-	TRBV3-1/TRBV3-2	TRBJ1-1	CASSQGTSGLNTEAFF	TGTGCCAGCAGCCAGGGGACATCGGGCTTGAACACTGAAGCTTTCTTT
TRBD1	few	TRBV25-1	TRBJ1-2	CASSDPGQGDGYTF	TGTGCCAGCAGTGACCCTGGACAGGGAGATGGCTACACCTTC
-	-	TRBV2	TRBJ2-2	CASGGGLDGTGELFF	TGTGCCAGCGGGGGGGGGCTAGATGGCACCGGGGAGCTGTTTTTT
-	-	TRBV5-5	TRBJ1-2	CASSGGLYGYTF	TGTGCCAGCAGCGGGGGACTCTATGGCTACACCTTC
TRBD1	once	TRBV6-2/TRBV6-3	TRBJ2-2	CASSLDRAGGELFF	TGTGCCAGCAGTCTGGACAGGGCGGGTGGGGAGCTGTTTTTT
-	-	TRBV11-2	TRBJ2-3	CASSLGRGRGDTQYF	TGTGCCAGCAGCTTAGGGCGGGGACGGGGAGATACGCAGTATTTT
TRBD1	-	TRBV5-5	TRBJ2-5	CASSLDRAKTQYF	TGTGCCAGCAGCTTAGACAGGGCGAAGACCCAGTACTTC
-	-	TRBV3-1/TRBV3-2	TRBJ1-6	CASSQDPQGNSPLHF	TGTGCCAGCAGCCAAGATCCCCAGGGTAATTCACCCCTCCACTTT
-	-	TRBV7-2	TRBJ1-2	CASSLAGGAWGYTF	TGTGCCAGCAGCTTAGCCGGAGGTGCCTGGGGCTACACCTTC
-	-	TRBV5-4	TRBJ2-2	CASSPDRSGQTGELFF	TGTGCCAGCAGCCCGGACAGATCGGGTCAGACCGGGGAGCTGTTTTTT